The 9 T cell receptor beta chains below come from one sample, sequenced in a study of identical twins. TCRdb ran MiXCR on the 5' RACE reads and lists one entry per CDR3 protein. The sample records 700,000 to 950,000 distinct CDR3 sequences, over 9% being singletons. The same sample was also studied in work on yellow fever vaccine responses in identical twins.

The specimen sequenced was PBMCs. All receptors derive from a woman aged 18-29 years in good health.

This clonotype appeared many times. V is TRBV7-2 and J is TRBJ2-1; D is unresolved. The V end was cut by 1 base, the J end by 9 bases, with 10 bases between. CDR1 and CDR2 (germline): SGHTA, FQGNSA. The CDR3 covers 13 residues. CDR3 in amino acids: CASSLGGMGEQFF. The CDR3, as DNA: TGTGCCAGCAGCTTAGGAGGAATGGGTGAGCAGTTCTTC.

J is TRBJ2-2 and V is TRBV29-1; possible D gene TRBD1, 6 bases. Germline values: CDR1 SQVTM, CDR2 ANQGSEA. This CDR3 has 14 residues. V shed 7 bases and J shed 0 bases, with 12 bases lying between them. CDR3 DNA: TGCAGCGCCCTTAGGGGGACGAACACCGGGGAGCTGTTTTTT. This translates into CSALRGTNTGELFF.

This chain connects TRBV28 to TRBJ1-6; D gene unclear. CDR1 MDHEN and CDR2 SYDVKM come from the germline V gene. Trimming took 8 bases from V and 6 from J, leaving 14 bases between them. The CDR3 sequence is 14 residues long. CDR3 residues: CASARTFFNSPLHF. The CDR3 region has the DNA TGTGCCAGCGCCAGGACTTTCTTTAATTCACCCCTCCACTTT.

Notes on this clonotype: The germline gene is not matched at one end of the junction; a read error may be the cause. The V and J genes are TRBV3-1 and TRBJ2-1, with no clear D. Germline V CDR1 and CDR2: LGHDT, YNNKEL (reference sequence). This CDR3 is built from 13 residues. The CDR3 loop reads CASSHYDRLEQLF. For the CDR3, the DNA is TGTGCCAGCAGCCATTATGACCGACTTGAGCAGCTCTTC.

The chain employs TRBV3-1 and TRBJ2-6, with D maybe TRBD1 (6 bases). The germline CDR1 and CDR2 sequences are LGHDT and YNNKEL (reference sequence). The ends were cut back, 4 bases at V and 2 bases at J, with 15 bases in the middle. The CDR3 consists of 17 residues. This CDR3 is CASSPRLNRAGANVLTF. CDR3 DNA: TGTGCCAGCAGCCCACGTCTGAACAGGGCTGGGGCCAACGTCCTGACTTTC.

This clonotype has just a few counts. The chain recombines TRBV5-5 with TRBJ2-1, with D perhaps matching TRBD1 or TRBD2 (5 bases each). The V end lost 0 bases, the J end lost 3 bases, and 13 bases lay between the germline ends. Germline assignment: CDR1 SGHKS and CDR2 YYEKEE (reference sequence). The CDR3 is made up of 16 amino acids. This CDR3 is CASSLEWGFLYNEQFF. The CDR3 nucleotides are TGTGCCAGCAGCTTGGAGTGGGGGTTCCTCTACAATGAGCAGTTCTTC.

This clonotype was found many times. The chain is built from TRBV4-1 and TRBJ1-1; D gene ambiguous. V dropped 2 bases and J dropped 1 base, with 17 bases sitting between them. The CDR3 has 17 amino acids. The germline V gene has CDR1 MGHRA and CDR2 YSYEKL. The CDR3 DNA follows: TGCGCCAGCAGCCAATTTTGGGCCACGGGCGAGAACACTGAAGCTTTCTTT. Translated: CASSQFWATGENTEAFF.

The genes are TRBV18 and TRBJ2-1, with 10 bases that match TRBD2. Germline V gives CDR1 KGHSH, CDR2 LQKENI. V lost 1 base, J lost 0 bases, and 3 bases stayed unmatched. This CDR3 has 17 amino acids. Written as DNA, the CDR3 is TGTGCCAGCTCACCACTCTGGACTAGCGGCTCCTACAATGAGCAGTTCTTC. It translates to CASSPLWTSGSYNEQFF.

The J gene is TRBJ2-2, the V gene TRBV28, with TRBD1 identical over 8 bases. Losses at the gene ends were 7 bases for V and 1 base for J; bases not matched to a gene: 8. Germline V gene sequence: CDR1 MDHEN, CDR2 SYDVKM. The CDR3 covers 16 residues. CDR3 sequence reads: CASNTDGTGNTGELFF. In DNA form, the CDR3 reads TGTGCCAGCAATACTGATGGGACAGGGAACACCGGGGAGCTGTTTTTT.